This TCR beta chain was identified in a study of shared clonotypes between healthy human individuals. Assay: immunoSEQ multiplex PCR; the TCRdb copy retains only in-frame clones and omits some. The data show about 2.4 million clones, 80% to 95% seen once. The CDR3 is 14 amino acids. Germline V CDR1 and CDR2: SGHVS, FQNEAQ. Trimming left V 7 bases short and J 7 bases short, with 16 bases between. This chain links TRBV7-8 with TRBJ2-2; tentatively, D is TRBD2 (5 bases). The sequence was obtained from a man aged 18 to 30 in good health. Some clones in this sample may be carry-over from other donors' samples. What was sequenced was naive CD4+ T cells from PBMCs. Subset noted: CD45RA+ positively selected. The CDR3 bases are TGTGCCAGCACCAGATACGGACGGGACGGGGAGCTGTTTTTT. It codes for CASTRYGRDGELFF. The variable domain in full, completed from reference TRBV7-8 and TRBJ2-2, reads GAGVSQSPRYKVAKRGQDVALRCDPISGHVSLFWYQQALGQGPEFLTYFQNEAQLDKSGLPSDRFFAERPEGSVSTLKIQRTQQEDSAVYLCASTRYGRDGELFFGEGSRLTVL.